This entry lists 23 T cell receptor beta chains sequenced from one sample in a study of T cells in Graves' hyperthyroidism and ophthalmopathy (dated by TCRdb to the late 2010s). Libraries were constructed by multiplex PCR. TCRdb shows the sequencer as Illumina HiSeq 2000. The TCR beta CDR3 regions were amplified from RNA transcripts. The first round of RT-PCR for the TCR CDR3 was performed with the HTBI primer set and the Qiagen OneStep RT-PCR kit. The public reads were reanalyzed by TCRdb: fastp trimming at Q25, MiXCR alignment, in-frame beta chains only. Records with the same CDR3 protein are collapsed into one entry carrying the most frequent genes and DNA. Within this sample are over 700,000 distinct CDR3 sequences, with about 35% of them counted one time only. The ten largest clones take up around 30% of the sample. Sequences were obtained from blood. Source of these receptors: a woman aged 35 to 49 with Graves' hyperthyroidism.

At least ten counts were recorded for this clonotype. V and J are TRBV12-3 or TRBV12-4 and TRBJ1-2, with D uncertain. Deletions cut 3 bases from V and 3 bases from J, with 11 bases between. The CDR3 runs 14 residues. For the CDR3, the DNA is TGTGCCAGCAGTTTGGTCCCCGGGGACTATGGCTACACCTTC. Its translation is CASSLVPGDYGYTF.

In its sample, this clonotype was seen many times. The chain couples TRBV7-9 to TRBJ2-6; 7 nucleotides agree with TRBD2. With V trimmed by 5 bases and J by 2 bases, 12 bases remained unmatched. The germline CDR1 and CDR2 sequences are SEHNR and FQNEAQ (reference sequence). The CDR3 runs to 18 residues. The CDR3 protein is CASSQWRGIITGANVLTF. The CDR3 bases are TGTGCCAGCAGCCAATGGCGGGGGATAATAACTGGGGCCAACGTCCTGACTTTC. Looking up the rest from reference TRBV7-9 and TRBJ2-6 gives the full variable domain: DTGVSQNPRHKITKRGQNVTFRCDPISEHNRLYWYRQTLGQGPEFLTYFQNEAQLEKSRLLSDRFSAERPKGSFSTLEIQRTEQGDSAMYLCASSQWRGIITGANVLTFGAGSRLTVL.

A remark on this clonotype: This CDR3 fails to terminate in the conserved phenylalanine or tryptophan, so it likely reflects a read error. No DNA is shown, since the ends of the CDR3 on it are uncertain; the CDR3 is the one TCRdb lists. The rearrangement joins TRBV4-3 to TRBJ2-5. The germline V gene has CDR1 LGHNA and CDR2 YSLEER. The CDR3 is 9 amino acids in total, end residues counted. CDR3 residues: CASSQEAQT.

The genes are TRBV6-2 or TRBV6-3 and TRBJ2-5; D may be TRBD1 (5 bases). The length of the CDR3 is 15 residues. The germline V and J ends were trimmed by 7 bases and 1 base, with 16 bases remaining between them. CDR1 is MNHEY and CDR2 is SVGEGT in the germline V gene. The CDR3: CASKVGPPSQETQYF. In DNA form, the CDR3 reads TGTGCCAGCAAGGTGGGGCCTCCTAGCCAAGAGACCCAGTACTTC.

The chain is built from TRBV5-4 and TRBJ2-5, with D possibly being TRBD1 (5 bases). Trimming took off 7 bases at V and 4 bases at J, with 17 bases between the two ends. Germline CDR1 SGHNT, CDR2 YYREEE (reference sequence). This CDR3 spans 14 amino acids. CDR3 nucleotide sequence: TGTGCCAGCTCACCGACAGCGCTTGGAGAGACCCAGTACTTC. Its protein is CASSPTALGETQYF.

This clonotype was recorded a few times. V and J are TRBV7-2 and TRBJ2-5; D is uncertain. V lost 5 bases and J lost 3, with 16 bases in between. The germline CDR1 and CDR2 sequences are SGHTA and FQGNSA. This CDR3 has 15 amino acids. The CDR3 bases are TGTGCCAGCAGCCAAGATTCCTCCTTAGAAGAGACCCAGTACTTC. Translated, it gives CASSQDSSLEETQYF. Full variable domain (rest looked up from reference TRBV7-2 and TRBJ2-5): GAGVSQSPSNKVTEKGKDVELRCDPISGHTALYWYRQSLGQGLEFLIYFQGNSAPDKSGLPSDRFSAERTGGSVSTLTIQRTQQEDSAVYLCASSQDSSLEETQYFGPGTRLLVL.

In this sample, this clonotype turned up a few times. The chain links TRBV12-3 or TRBV12-4 to TRBJ1-6; unclear D gene. V lost 6 bases and J 6 bases, leaving 9 bases between the germline ends. This CDR3 region has 13 residues. CDR3 protein: CASSPTFNSPLHF. CDR3 DNA: TGTGCCAGCAGCCCTACCTTTAATTCACCCCTCCACTTT.

V gene TRBV7-8 combines with J gene TRBJ2-3; D is unresolved. CDR3 length equals 15 residues. The ends were cut back, 11 bases at V and 0 bases at J, with 18 bases in the middle. Germline lookup yields CDR1 SGHVS and CDR2 FQNEAQ. CDR3 residues: CALAPLDPSTDTQYF. CDR3 sequence (DNA): TGTGCCCTTGCCCCCTTGGACCCCAGCACAGATACGCAGTATTTT.

This clonotype was recorded at least ten times. The CDR3 protein is CSATRNYGYTF. CDR3 nucleotides: TGCAGTGCTACCAGGAACTATGGCTACACCTTC. V usage is TRBV20-1 and J usage is TRBJ1-2; unclear D gene. V lost 4 bases and J 2 bases, leaving 5 bases between the germline ends. Germline values: CDR1 DFQATT, CDR2 SNEGSKA (reference sequence). The CDR3 covers 11 residues.

The chain combines TRBV25-1 with TRBJ1-1; a weak D match, TRBD1 (6 bases). The V end lost 6 bases, the J end lost 5 bases, and 16 bases lay between the germline ends. CDR1 is MGHDK, CDR2 SYGVNS, per germline. This CDR3 comprises 14 residues. The CDR3 DNA reads as TGTGCCAGCAGCCCGGGGGCGAGCGGGACTGAAGCTTTCTTT. As protein: CASSPGASGTEAFF.

A remark on this clonotype: This clone may be a read error of a much larger clone one base away. The chain carries TRBV10-3 and TRBJ1-5; D is perhaps TRBD1 (6 bases). Trimming left V 5 bases short and J 5 bases short, with 10 bases between. Looked up from germline, CDR1 is ENHRY and CDR2 is SYGVKD. The CDR3 has 13 residues. The CDR3 loop reads CAISSTGYQPQHF. DNA of the CDR3: TGTGCCATCAGTTCGACAGGATATCAGCCCCAGCATTTT.

The chain employs TRBV19 and TRBJ1-5; maybe TRBD1 (5 bases). V was clipped by 3 bases and J by 6 bases, with 24 bases between them. The CDR3 has 18 amino acids. CDR1 is LNHDA, CDR2 SQIVND, per germline (reference sequence). Here the CDR3 reads CASSMDTNRYQQGQPQHF. As DNA, the CDR3 is TGTGCCAGTAGTATGGACACTAACCGATACCAGCAAGGTCAGCCCCAGCATTTT.

The rearrangement joins TRBV27 to TRBJ2-2, with D hard to call. V shed 5 bases and J shed 3 bases, with 13 bases lying between them. CDR1 is MNHEY and CDR2 is SMNVEV in the germline V gene (reference sequence). This CDR3 has 15 residues. The CDR3 DNA sequence: TGTGCCAGCAGTGGAAGGGCTCGGGACACCGGGGAGCTGTTTTTT. Protein product: CASSGRARDTGELFF.

This clonotype has ten or more counts. This chain connects TRBV13 to TRBJ1-2; 7 nucleotides align to TRBD1. After removal of 4 bases from V and 4 bases from J, the junction contained 12 bases not matched to a gene. The length of the CDR3 is 16 residues. Germline lookup yields CDR1 PRHDT and CDR2 FYEKMQ (reference sequence). CDR3 protein: CASSSFVDRVLYGYTF. DNA for the CDR3: TGTGCCAGCAGCTCCTTTGTTGACAGGGTACTCTATGGCTACACCTTC.

There are a few counts of this clonotype. The chain is built from TRBV19 and TRBJ2-2; tentative D call: TRBD1 (6 bases). This CDR3 is 13 amino acids long. The ends were cut back, 4 bases at V and 6 bases at J, with 9 bases in the middle. The germline gives CDR1 LNHDA, CDR2 SQIVND (reference sequence). CDR3 loop: CASSNGQSGELFF. CDR3 coding DNA: TGTGCCAGTAGTAATGGACAGTCCGGGGAGCTGTTTTTT.

J is TRBJ2-6 and V is TRBV12-3 or TRBV12-4; D gene unclear. The CDR3 consists of 17 residues. V was trimmed by 3 bases and J by 8 bases, leaving 20 bases between them. The DNA for the CDR3 is TGTGCCAGCAGTTTTGGCGACGGTGGCCTATTTTCCAACGTCCTGACTTTC. Translating gives CASSFGDGGLFSNVLTF.

This clonotype was seen a single time. The J gene is TRBJ2-7, the V gene TRBV4-2; 7 nucleotides line up with TRBD1. The germline V gene encodes CDR1 LGHNA and CDR2 YNFKEQ. The J segment lost 3 bases and the V segment lost 0 bases, leaving 5 bases of the junction unmatched. The CDR3 extends over 15 amino acids. CDR3 sequence reads: CASSQDRDRVYEQYF. CDR3 sequence (DNA): TGTGCCAGCAGCCAAGATCGAGACAGGGTCTACGAGCAGTACTTC.

This clonotype appeared a few times. The junction does not match germline at one end; this may be a read error. The chain is built from TRBV20-1 and TRBJ1-2; TRBD1 matches at 7 bases. The germline gives CDR1 DFQATT, CDR2 SNEGSKA (reference sequence). This CDR3 contains 13 residues. CDR3 amino acids: CSARGDSNYGYTF. Here the CDR3 DNA reads TGCAGTGCCAGAGGGGACAGCAACTATGGCTACACCTTC.

This clonotype showed up just a few times. The rearrangement links TRBV14 to TRBJ2-7, with TRBD2 as a possible D gene (6 bases). The CDR3 length is 14 residues. V was pared by 4 bases and J by 6 bases, with 16 bases between. CDR1 is SGHDN, CDR2 FVKESK, per germline. CDR3 sequence reads: CASSRRSGGLEQYF. The CDR3 bases are TGTGCCAGCAGCCGAAGGTCCGGGGGACTCGAGCAGTACTTC. The complete variable domain, with remaining parts taken from reference TRBV14 and TRBJ2-7, reads EAGVTQFPSHSVIEKGQTVTLRCDPISGHDNLYWYRRVMGKEIKFLLHFVKESKQDESGMPNNRFLAERTGGTYSTLKVQPAELEDSGVYFCASSRRSGGLEQYFGPGTRLTVT.

This clonotype was seen at least ten times. This chain uses TRBV6-5 with TRBJ1-2; no clear D. This CDR3 is built from 12 residues. Germline values: CDR1 MNHEY, CDR2 SVGAGI. The V and J ends lost 8 bases and 5 bases respectively, with 12 bases between them. This CDR3 reads CASGSTGYGYTF. The CDR3 region has the DNA TGTGCCAGCGGTAGTACGGGATATGGCTACACCTTC.

CDR3 amino acids: CRMRGRGGGYGYTF. Written as DNA, the CDR3 is TGCAGGATGCGTGGCAGGGGAGGTGGCTATGGCTACACCTTC. The chain joins TRBV20-1 to TRBJ1-2; the D gene is possibly TRBD1 (6 bases). CDR3 size: 14 residues. Germline-derived CDR1 and CDR2 are DFQATT and SNEGSKA (reference sequence).

The CDR3, as DNA: TGTGCCATCAGTCGGCGGAGCGGGGAGGATGTTCGCGATGAGCAGTTCTTC. Translated, it gives CAISRRSGEDVRDEQFF. V usage is TRBV10-3 and J usage is TRBJ2-7, with TRBD2 matching over 7 bases. The DNA end favors TRBJ2-1, so the J call may be wrong. Germline V gene lookup returns CDR1 ENHRY and CDR2 SYGVKD. The CDR3 has 17 residues.

This clonotype was found many times. The V call is TRBV20-1, the J call TRBJ2-7, with TRBD2 matching over 12 bases. Trimming took 6 bases from V and 5 from J; bases not matched to a gene: 8. Per germline, CDR1 DFQATT and CDR2 SNEGSKA (reference sequence). The CDR3 extends over 14 amino acids. The CDR3: CSALGLAGPHEQYF. CDR3 DNA: TGCAGTGCGCTTGGACTAGCGGGACCCCACGAGCAGTACTTC.